This entry lists 8 T cell receptor beta chains sequenced from one sample in a study of radiotherapy plus CTLA-4 blockade in lung cancer. TCRdb's table, derived via immunoSEQ multiplex PCR, lists solely in-frame clones and lacks some. The data hold approximately 100,000 clones, with 85% to 90% observed a single time. Source: peripheral blood, taken from a patient treated with radiotherapy plus ipilimumab. The origin of the receptors is a human donor with non-small cell lung cancer that progressed on radiotherapy plus ipilimumab. Some clones in this sample may be carry-over from other donors' samples.

J is TRBJ2-3 and V is TRBV5-1; D unclear. Between the trimmed V and J ends, which lost 3 bases and 2 bases, there was a span of 7 bases. The CDR3 covers 13 residues. In germline, CDR1 is SGHRS, CDR2 YFSETQ. CDR3 region: CASSSLPTDTQYF. The DNA of the CDR3 is TGCGCCAGCAGCTCCCTCCCCACAGATACGCAGTATTTT.

The genes are TRBV5-1 and TRBJ1-4; the match to TRBD1 covers 8 bases. Germline V CDR1 and CDR2: SGHRS, YFSETQ. With 6 bases clipped from V and 5 bases from J, the junction kept 6 bases outside the gene matches. This CDR3 contains 14 residues. The CDR3 loop reads CASNLGTGNEKLFF. The DNA of the CDR3 is TGCGCCAGCAACCTAGGGACAGGCAATGAAAAACTGTTTTTT.

This rearrangement joins TRBV6-5 to TRBJ2-7; D is perhaps TRBD1 (7 bases). CDR1 is MNHEY, CDR2 SVGAGI, per germline. The CDR3 covers 12 residues. V shed 8 bases and J shed 2 bases, with 10 bases lying between them. DNA for the CDR3: TGTGCCAGCGCCAGGGGGGCCTACGAGCAGTACTTC. Translated: CASARGAYEQYF.

This clone was observed once. The J gene is TRBJ2-7, the V gene TRBV30; 7 nucleotides agree with TRBD1. CDR3 size: 13 residues. Losses at the gene ends were 3 bases for V and 1 base for J; bases not matched to a gene: 3. CDR1 is GTSNPN and CDR2 is SVGIG in the germline V gene (reference sequence). CDR3 DNA sequence: TGTGCCTGGAGAGTGACAGGGTCCTACGAGCAGTACTTC. Its translation is CAWRVTGSYEQYF.

V usage is TRBV7-8 and J usage is TRBJ2-3; D call uncertain. There are 12 residues in the CDR3. The ends were cut back, 6 bases at V and 2 bases at J, with 6 bases in the middle. Germline V gene lookup returns CDR1 SGHVS and CDR2 FQNEAQ. The DNA of the CDR3 is TGTGCCAGCAGTCCTCCCACAGATACGCAGTATTTT. It codes for CASSPPTDTQYF.

The chain links TRBV9 to TRBJ2-3; no reliable D call. This CDR3 comprises 11 residues. CDR1 and CDR2 from the germline V gene are SGDLS and YYNGEE. V gave up 3 bases and J gave up 5 bases, with 4 bases separating them. The CDR3 DNA reads TGTGCCAGCAGCGCGGAAGATACGCAGTATTTT. Its protein product is CASSAEDTQYF.

V gene TRBV7-3 combines with J gene TRBJ2-2; the D call may be TRBD1 or TRBD2 (5 bases each). The CDR3 is 17 residues long. CDR1 and CDR2 (germline): SGHTA, FQGTGA. Trimming stripped 2 bases from V and 6 bases from J, with 19 bases between. The CDR3 DNA reads TGTGCCAGCAGCTTACAGGTCTCTGAGGGGATCCCCGGGGAGCTGTTTTTT. Protein sequence: CASSLQVSEGIPGELFF.

The CDR3: CASSVGGGNTGELFF. The CDR3 DNA is TGTGCCAGCAGCGTGGGAGGGGGCAACACCGGGGAGCTGTTTTTT. The chain uses TRBV9 and TRBJ2-2; D assignment may be TRBD1 or TRBD2 (7 bases each). Germline V gene sequence: CDR1 SGDLS, CDR2 YYNGEE. Trimming removed 2 bases from V and 2 bases from J, with 10 bases in between. The CDR3 is made up of 15 amino acids.